The rows below give T cell receptor beta chains drawn from one sample of a study of T cell responses to AZD1222 COVID-19 vaccine. Measured with immunoSEQ multiplex PCR; TCRdb has only the in-frame clones, and not every one. The sample records 75,000 to 100,000 clones, 90% to 95% being singletons. The sample consisted of peripheral blood, taken on day 0 of AZD1222 vaccination. All receptors derive from an adult in good health. Each CDR3 is given with its conserved first and last residue. A D gene is named only where the DNA matches it firmly. Size values are once, few and many counts, or a class for expanded clones, and some rows have none.

D gene	clone size	V gene	J gene	CDR3 DNA	CDR3 protein
.	.	TRBV7-9	TRBJ2-5	TGTGCCAGCAGCTTAAGGCGCGCGGGGGAGACCCAGTACTTC	CASSLRRAGETQYF
.	.	TRBV4-2	TRBJ2-2	TGTGCCAGCAGCCCACTGGGAAACACCGGGGAGCTGTTTTTT	CASSPLGNTGELFF
TRBD1	.	TRBV7-9	TRBJ1-2	TGTGCCAGCAGCTCACTTGGGACAGGGCTTTATGGCTACACCTTC	CASSSLGTGLYGYTF
TRBD2	.	TRBV3-1/TRBV3-2	TRBJ2-5	TGTGCCAGCAGCCCGGGACTAGCGGGGGGCAACCAAGAGACCCAGTACTTC	CASSPGLAGGNQETQYF
TRBD2	.	TRBV10-2	TRBJ2-7	TGCGCCAGCAGTGAGTCACCCCTCGATACTAGCGGGGGTGAGCAGTACTTC	CASSESPLDTSGGEQYF
.	.	TRBV7-9	TRBJ1-2	TGTGCCAGCAGCTTATTGCCAGAGTCTGGCTATGGCTACACCTTC	CASSLLPESGYGYTF
.	.	TRBV18	TRBJ2-2	TGTGCCAGCTCCCCCCGTAAAGAGAACACCGGGGAGCTGTTTTTT	CASSPRKENTGELFF
.	.	TRBV29-1	TRBJ1-5	TGCAGCGTTGGTCACTATGATAGCAATCAGCCCCAGCATTTT	CSVGHYDSNQPQHF
TRBD2	.	TRBV28	TRBJ2-7	TGTGCCAGCAGTTCGTTAGCGGGAGCCGACGAGCAGTACTTC	CASSSLAGADEQYF
.	.	TRBV7-9	TRBJ1-5	TGTGCCAGCAGCTTACAATCTGAGGTTCAGCCCCAGCATTTT	CASSLQSEVQPQHF
TRBD1	.	TRBV5-1	TRBJ2-2	TGCGCCAGCAGCCCGGACAGGGCCGGGGAGCTGTTTTTT	CASSPDRAGELFF
.	.	TRBV11-2	TRBJ2-7	TGTGCCAGCAGCCCCGCCTACGAGCAGTACTTC	CASSPAYEQYF
TRBD1	.	TRBV7-8	TRBJ2-7	TGTGCCAGCAGCGTAGACAGGGGATACGAGCAGTACTTC	CASSVDRGYEQYF
.	.	TRBV25-1	TRBJ2-2	TGTGCCAGCAGTCCCCCACCGGAATTGGGGCCAAATACCGGGGAGCTGTTTTTT	CASSPPPELGPNTGELFF
TRBD1	.	TRBV3-1/TRBV3-2	TRBJ1-1	TGTGCCAGCAGCTCGGGACAGGGGTTCATGAACACTGAAGCTTTCTTT	CASSSGQGFMNTEAFF
TRBD1	.	TRBV30	TRBJ1-5	TGTGCCTGGAGTGTGGGACAGTGGAAGCCCCAGCATTTT	CAWSVGQWKPQHF
.	.	TRBV6-2/TRBV6-3	TRBJ1-2	TGTGCCAGCAGTTATGCAGGTGGGGGAGCTAACTATGGCTACACCTTC	CASSYAGGGANYGYTF
TRBD2	.	TRBV4-2	TRBJ2-5	TGTGCCAGCAGCCAAGATGGGCTAGCGGGGGGAGACCAAGAGACCCAGTACTTC	CASSQDGLAGGDQETQYF
TRBD1	.	TRBV6-1	TRBJ1-5	TGTGCCAGCAGTGAAGTCGGACAGGGCAATCAGCCCCAGCATTTT	CASSEVGQGNQPQHF
.	.	TRBV13	TRBJ2-3	TGTGCCAGCAGCGGAGATTTAGATACGACCATGAATACGCAGTATTTT	CASSGDLDTTMNTQYF
.	.	TRBV29-1	TRBJ2-1	TGCAGCGTCGGACGCCGCACCTACAATGAGCAGTTCTTC	CSVGRRTYNEQFF
TRBD1	.	TRBV6-5	TRBJ1-3	TGTGCCAGCAGCGACAGGGAAGGGTCTGGAAACACCATATATTTT	CASSDREGSGNTIYF
TRBD1	.	TRBV5-8	TRBJ2-2	TGTGCCAGCAGCTTGTCCCCGGGACAGCTCAACTACCTAAACACCGGGGAGCTGTTTTTT	CASSLSPGQLNYLNTGELFF
.	.	TRBV27	TRBJ1-2	TGTGCCAGCAGTCCAGATCCGTACTATGGCTACACCTTC	CASSPDPYYGYTF
TRBD1	.	TRBV10-2	TRBJ1-1	TGCGCCAGCAGACCGACAGGGTTGAACACTGAAGCTTTCTTT	CASRPTGLNTEAFF
.	.	TRBV6-5	TRBJ1-5	TGTGCCAGCAGTCCCCGAGCAGAAGAGGCCCAGCATTTT	CASSPRAEEAQHF
TRBD1	few	TRBV6-6	TRBJ1-5	TGTGCCAGCAGGACAGGGGCCAGTAAGGGCCAGCCCCAGCATTTT	CASRTGASKGQPQHF
.	.	TRBV5-4	TRBJ1-1	TGTGCCAGCAGCTCAAACAGGGTATTTGACACTGAAGCTTTCTTT	CASSSNRVFDTEAFF
.	.	TRBV28	TRBJ1-1	TGTGCCAGCAGTTGGGCCTCCCGACATCTAGCTGAAGCTTTCTTT	CASSWASRHLAEAFF
TRBD2	.	TRBV29-1	TRBJ2-1	TGCAGTCACTCGGAGCGGGGGGGCCCGTCCTACAATGAGCAGTTCTTC	CSHSERGGPSYNEQFF
.	.	TRBV19	TRBJ1-5	TGTGCCAGCCACAACCGGGGGGGCCATCAGCCCCAGCATTTT	CASHNRGGHQPQHF
TRBD1	.	TRBV7-9	TRBJ2-7	TGTGCCAGCAGCCCCGGGACAGGGTACTACGAGCAGTACTTC	CASSPGTGYYEQYF
TRBD1	.	TRBV6-1	TRBJ1-2	TGTGCCAGCAGTGAAGGACAGGGGAGAGTTAGTTATGGCTACACCTTC	CASSEGQGRVSYGYTF
TRBD1	.	TRBV28	TRBJ1-2	TGTGCCAGCAGTTTATGGGCAGGGGGCGCCCATGGCTACACCTTC	CASSLWAGGAHGYTF
TRBD1	.	TRBV19	TRBJ1-2	TGTGCCAGTAGTCCCAGACAGGGGGATCGTGGCTACACCTTC	CASSPRQGDRGYTF
.	.	TRBV5-1	TRBJ1-4	TGCGCCAGCAGCTTGAACGTCGGGATGGATGAAAAACTGTTTTTT	CASSLNVGMDEKLFF
TRBD1	few	TRBV10-3	TRBJ2-1	TGTGCCATCAGTGAGTCGATGGACAGGGTTTCCCATGAGCAGTTCTTC	CAISESMDRVSHEQFF
.	.	TRBV5-1	TRBJ1-4	TGCGCCAGCAGCCCGCAGGGTGAAAAACTGTTTTTT	CASSPQGEKLFF
.	.	TRBV30	TRBJ2-2	TGTGCCTGGAGTATCCGGGACCTCACCGGGGAGCTGTTTTTT	CAWSIRDLTGELFF
.	.	TRBV4-2	TRBJ2-3	TGTGCCAGCAGCCAAGATCCTAGCACAGATACGCAGTATTTT	CASSQDPSTDTQYF
.	.	TRBV4-2	TRBJ2-1	TGTGCCAGCAGCCAAGGGAACAGGGATACAAATGAGCAGTTCTTC	CASSQGNRDTNEQFF
.	.	TRBV29-1	TRBJ1-1	TGCAGCGTCTCAGGGCAGGTGAACACTGAAGCTTTCTTT	CSVSGQVNTEAFF
TRBD1	.	TRBV9	TRBJ2-7	TGTGCCAGCAGCCCAGGACAGGGGGCCTACGAGCAGTACTTC	CASSPGQGAYEQYF
.	.	TRBV12-3/TRBV12-4	TRBJ1-3	TGTGCCAGCATTAGTGCTACTGGAAACACCATATATTTT	CASISATGNTIYF
TRBD2	.	TRBV5-6	TRBJ2-2	TGTGCCAGCAGCTTGGTGCGGGGGTCGACCGGGGAGCTGTTTTTT	CASSLVRGSTGELFF